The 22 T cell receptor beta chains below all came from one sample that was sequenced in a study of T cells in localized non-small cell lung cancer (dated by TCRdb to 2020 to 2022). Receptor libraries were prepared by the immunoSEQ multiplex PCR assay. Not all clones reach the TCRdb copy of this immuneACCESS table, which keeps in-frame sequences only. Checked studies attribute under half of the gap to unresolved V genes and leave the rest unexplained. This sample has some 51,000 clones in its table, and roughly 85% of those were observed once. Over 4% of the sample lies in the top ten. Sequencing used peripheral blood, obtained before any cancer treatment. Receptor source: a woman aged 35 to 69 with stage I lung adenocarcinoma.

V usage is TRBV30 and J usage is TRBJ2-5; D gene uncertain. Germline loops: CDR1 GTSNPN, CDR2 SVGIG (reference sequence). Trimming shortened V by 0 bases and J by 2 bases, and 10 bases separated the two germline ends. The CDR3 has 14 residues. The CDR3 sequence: CAWSVQSGQETQYF. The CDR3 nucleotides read TGTGCCTGGAGTGTACAGAGTGGGCAAGAGACCCAGTACTTC.

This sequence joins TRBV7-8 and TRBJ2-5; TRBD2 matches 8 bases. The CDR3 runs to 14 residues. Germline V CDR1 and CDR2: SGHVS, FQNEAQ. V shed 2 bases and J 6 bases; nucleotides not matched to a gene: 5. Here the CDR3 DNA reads TGTGCCAGCAGCTTATCGGGGGGGATGCAGACCCAGTACTTC. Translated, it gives CASSLSGGMQTQYF.

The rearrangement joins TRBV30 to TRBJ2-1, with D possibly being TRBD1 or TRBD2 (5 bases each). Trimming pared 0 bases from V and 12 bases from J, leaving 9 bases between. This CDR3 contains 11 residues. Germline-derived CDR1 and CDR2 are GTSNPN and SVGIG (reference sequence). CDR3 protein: CAWSVSGGQFF. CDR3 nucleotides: TGTGCCTGGAGTGTAAGTGGGGGGCAGTTCTTC.

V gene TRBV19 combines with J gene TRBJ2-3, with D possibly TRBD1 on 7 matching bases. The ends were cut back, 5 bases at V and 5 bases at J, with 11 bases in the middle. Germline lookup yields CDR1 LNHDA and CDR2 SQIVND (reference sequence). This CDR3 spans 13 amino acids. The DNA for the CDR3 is TGTGCCAGTAGTGACCAGGGGGGAGATACGCAGTATTTT. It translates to CASSDQGGDTQYF.

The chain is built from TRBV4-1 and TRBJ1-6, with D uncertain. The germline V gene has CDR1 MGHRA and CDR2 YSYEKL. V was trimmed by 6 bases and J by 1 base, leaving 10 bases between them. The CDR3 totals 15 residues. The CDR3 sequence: CASRPVGSYNSPLHF. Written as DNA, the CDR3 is TGCGCCAGCAGACCTGTGGGTTCCTATAATTCACCCCTCCACTTT.

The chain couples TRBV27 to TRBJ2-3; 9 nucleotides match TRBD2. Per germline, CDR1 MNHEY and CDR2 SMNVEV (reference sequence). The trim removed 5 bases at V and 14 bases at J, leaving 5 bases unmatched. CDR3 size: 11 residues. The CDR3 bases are TGTGCCAGCAGTGGGGGGACTAGCTCGTATTTT. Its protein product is CASSGGTSSYF.

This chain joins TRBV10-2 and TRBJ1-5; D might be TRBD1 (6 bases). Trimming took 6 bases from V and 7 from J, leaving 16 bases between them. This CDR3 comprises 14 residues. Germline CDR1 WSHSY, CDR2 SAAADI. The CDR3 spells CASRAQGDRQPQHF. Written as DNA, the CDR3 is TGCGCCAGCAGGGCACAGGGTGATAGGCAGCCCCAGCATTTT.

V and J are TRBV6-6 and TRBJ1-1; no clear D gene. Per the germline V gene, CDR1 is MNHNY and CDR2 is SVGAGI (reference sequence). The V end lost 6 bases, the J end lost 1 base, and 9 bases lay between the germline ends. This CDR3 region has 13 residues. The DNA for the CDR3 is TGTGCCAGCAGCCCGAGATGGAACACTGAAGCTTTCTTT. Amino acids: CASSPRWNTEAFF.

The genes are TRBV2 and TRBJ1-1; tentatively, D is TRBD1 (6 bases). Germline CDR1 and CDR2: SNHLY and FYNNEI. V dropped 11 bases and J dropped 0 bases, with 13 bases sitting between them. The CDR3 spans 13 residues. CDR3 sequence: CADRTTLNTEAFF. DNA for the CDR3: TGTGCCGACAGGACTACTTTGAACACTGAAGCTTTCTTT.

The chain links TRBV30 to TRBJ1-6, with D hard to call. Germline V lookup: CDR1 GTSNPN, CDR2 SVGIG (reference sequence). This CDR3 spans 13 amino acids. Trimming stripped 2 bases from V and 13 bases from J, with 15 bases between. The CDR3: CAWSPTDVGPLHF. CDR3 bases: TGTGCCTGGAGTCCCACTGACGTTGGGCCCCTCCACTTT.

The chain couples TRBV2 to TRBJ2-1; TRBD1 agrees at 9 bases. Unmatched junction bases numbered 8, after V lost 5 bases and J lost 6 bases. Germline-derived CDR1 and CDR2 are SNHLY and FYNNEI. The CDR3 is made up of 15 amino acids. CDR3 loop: CASSLAPTGGNEQFF. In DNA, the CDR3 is TGTGCCAGCAGTCTAGCCCCGACAGGGGGCAATGAGCAGTTCTTC.

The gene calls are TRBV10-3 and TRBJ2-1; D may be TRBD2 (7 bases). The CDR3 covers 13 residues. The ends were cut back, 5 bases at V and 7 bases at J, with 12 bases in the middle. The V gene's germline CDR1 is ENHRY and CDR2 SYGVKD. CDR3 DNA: TGTGCCATCAGTCTACAGGGAGGGAATGAGCAGTTCTTC. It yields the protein CAISLQGGNEQFF.

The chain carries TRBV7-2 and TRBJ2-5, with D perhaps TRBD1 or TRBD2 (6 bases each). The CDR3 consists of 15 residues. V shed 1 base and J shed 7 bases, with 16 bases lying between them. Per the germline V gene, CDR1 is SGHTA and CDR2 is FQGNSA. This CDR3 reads CASSLVGGRGGTQYF. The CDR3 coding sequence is TGTGCCAGCAGCTTAGTAGGGGGGCGAGGTGGGACCCAGTACTTC.

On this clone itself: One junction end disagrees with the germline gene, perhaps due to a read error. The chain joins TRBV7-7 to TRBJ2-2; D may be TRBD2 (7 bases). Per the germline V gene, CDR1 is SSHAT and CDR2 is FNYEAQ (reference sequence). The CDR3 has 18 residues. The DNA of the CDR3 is TGTGCTAGCAGCTTTAACCCCAGCGCGGGGGCGGACACCGGGGAGCTGTTTTTT. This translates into CASSFNPSAGADTGELFF. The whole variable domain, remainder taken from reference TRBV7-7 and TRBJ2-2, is GAGVSQSPRYKVTKRGQDVTLRCDPISSHATLYWYQQALGQGPEFLTYFNYEAQPDKSGLPSDRFSAERPEGSISTLTIQRTEQRDSAMYRCASSFNPSAGADTGELFFGEGSRLTVL.

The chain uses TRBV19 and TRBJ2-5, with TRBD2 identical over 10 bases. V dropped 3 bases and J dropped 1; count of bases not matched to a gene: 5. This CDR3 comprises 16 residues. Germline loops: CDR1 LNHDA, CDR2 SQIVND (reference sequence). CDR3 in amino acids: CASSIVAGGLQETQYF. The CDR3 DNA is TGTGCCAGTAGTATTGTAGCGGGGGGACTCCAAGAGACCCAGTACTTC.

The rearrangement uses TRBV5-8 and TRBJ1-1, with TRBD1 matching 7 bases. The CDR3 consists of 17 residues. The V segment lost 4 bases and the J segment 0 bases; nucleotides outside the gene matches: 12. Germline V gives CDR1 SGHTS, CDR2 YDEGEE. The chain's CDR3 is CASSHPLGGLMNTEAFF. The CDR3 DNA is TGTGCCAGCAGCCACCCCTTAGGGGGCCTCATGAACACTGAAGCTTTCTTT.

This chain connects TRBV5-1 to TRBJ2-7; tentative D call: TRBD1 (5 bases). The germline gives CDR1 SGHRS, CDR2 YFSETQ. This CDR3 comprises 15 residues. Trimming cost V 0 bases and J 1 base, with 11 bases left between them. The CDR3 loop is CASSLEWTPSYEQYF. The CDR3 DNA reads TGCGCCAGCAGCTTGGAATGGACACCTTCCTACGAGCAGTACTTC.

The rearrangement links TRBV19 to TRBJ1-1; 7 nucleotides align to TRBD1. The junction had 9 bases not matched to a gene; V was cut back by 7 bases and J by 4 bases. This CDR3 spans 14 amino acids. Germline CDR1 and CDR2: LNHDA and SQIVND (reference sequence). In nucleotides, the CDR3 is TGTGCCAGTACCCCTCGGGCAGGGGGCACTGAAGCTTTCTTT. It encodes CASTPRAGGTEAFF.

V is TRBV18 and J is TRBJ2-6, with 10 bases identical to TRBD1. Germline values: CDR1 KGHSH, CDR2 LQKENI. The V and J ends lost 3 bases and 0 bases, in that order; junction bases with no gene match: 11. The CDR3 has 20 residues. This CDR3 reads CASSPLRSGTGASGANVLTF. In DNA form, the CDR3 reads TGTGCCAGCTCACCCCTCCGATCCGGGACAGGGGCCTCTGGGGCCAACGTCCTGACTTTC.

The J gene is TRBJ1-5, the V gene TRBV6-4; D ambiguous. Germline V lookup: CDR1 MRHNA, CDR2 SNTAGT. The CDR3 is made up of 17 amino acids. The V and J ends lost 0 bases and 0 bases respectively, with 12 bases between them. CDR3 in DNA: TGTGCCAGCAGTGACTCAAGGGAGAAATATAGCAATCAGCCCCAGCATTTT. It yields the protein CASSDSREKYSNQPQHF.

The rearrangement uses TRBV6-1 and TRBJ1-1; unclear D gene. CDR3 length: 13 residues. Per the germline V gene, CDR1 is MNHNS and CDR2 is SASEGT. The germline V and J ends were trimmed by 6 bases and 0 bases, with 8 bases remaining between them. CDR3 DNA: TGTGCCAGCAGGATCAAGATGAACACTGAAGCTTTCTTT. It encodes CASRIKMNTEAFF.

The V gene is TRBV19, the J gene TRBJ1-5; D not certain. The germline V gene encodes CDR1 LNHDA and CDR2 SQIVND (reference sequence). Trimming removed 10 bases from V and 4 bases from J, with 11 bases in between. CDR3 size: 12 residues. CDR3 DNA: TGTGCCAACCTGGCGGTTAATCAGCCCCAGCATTTT. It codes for CANLAVNQPQHF.